The 9 T cell receptor beta chains presented below share a single source sample, sequenced in a study of blood T cell repertoires in COVID-19. The repertoire was sequenced with immunoSEQ multiplex PCR; TCRdb's copy has only in-frame clones and lacks some. The table has over 30,000 clones, approximately 86% seen once. The sample consisted of peripheral blood. The receptor set was obtained from a woman older than 75 with active or convalescent COVID-19.

The chain links TRBV5-1 to TRBJ2-3, with 11 nucleotides matching TRBD2. The CDR3 extends over 16 amino acids. Germline-derived CDR1 and CDR2 are SGHRS and YFSETQ. After removal of 0 bases from V and 3 bases from J, the junction contained 3 bases not matched to a gene. CDR3 sequence reads: CASSLGSGGATDTQYF. The CDR3 nucleotides read TGCGCCAGCAGCTTGGGTAGCGGGGGGGCGACAGATACGCAGTATTTT. The entire variable domain, with the rest obtained from reference TRBV5-1 and TRBJ2-3, is as follows: KAGVTQTPRYLIKTRGQQVTLSCSPISGHRSVSWYQQTPGQGLQFLFEYFSETQRNKGNFPGRFSGRQFSNSRSEMNVSTLELGDSALYLCASSLGSGGATDTQYFGPGTRLTVL.

The chain is built from TRBV5-1 and TRBJ2-2; TRBD2 is a possible D gene (7 bases). Trimming shortened V by 1 base and J by 6 bases, and 13 bases separated the two germline ends. The V gene's germline CDR1 is SGHRS and CDR2 YFSETQ. There are 15 residues in the CDR3. CDR3: CASSLRGAGAGELFF. CDR3 nucleotides: TGCGCCAGCAGCTTGAGGGGGGCGGGGGCCGGGGAGCTGTTTTTT.

The rearrangement links TRBV4-1 to TRBJ1-4; D possibly corresponds to TRBD1 (5 bases). This CDR3 contains 19 residues. Trimming removed 0 bases at V and 0 bases at J, with 17 bases between. Germline CDR1 reads MGHRA; CDR2 reads YSYEKL. CDR3 protein: CASSQDSRGTSATNEKLFF. Here the CDR3 DNA reads TGCGCCAGCAGCCAAGATTCGCGGGGGACCTCTGCAACTAATGAAAAACTGTTTTTT.

The chain carries TRBV12-3 or TRBV12-4 and TRBJ2-7; D is unresolved. V was cut by 5 bases and J by 2 bases, with 10 bases left in between. The CDR3 is made up of 13 amino acids. The CDR3 coding sequence is TGTGCCAGCAGTCGTAGCTCTACCTACGAGCAGTACTTC. Translation gives CASSRSSTYEQYF.

The chain links TRBV18 to TRBJ2-2; D remains ambiguous. Germline V gives CDR1 KGHSH, CDR2 LQKENI. The CDR3 is 13 residues long. Trimming shortened V by 5 bases and J by 2 bases, and 6 bases separated the two germline ends. DNA of the CDR3: TGTGCCAGCTCATATGTCAACACCGGGGAGCTGTTTTTT. It is translated as CASSYVNTGELFF. The complete variable domain, with remaining parts taken from reference TRBV18 and TRBJ2-2, reads NAGVMQNPRHLVRRRGQEARLRCSPMKGHSHVYWYRQLPEEGLKFMVYLQKENIIDESGMPKERFSAEFPKEGPSILRIQQVVRGDSAAYFCASSYVNTGELFFGEGSRLTVL.

The rearrangement joins TRBV10-1 to TRBJ1-2, with a weak D call TRBD1 (6 bases). The V gene's germline CDR1 is WNHNN and CDR2 SYGVQD (reference sequence). The CDR3 runs 16 residues. The V and J ends lost 3 bases and 4 bases respectively, with 18 bases between them. CDR3 protein: CASSESIGQSSYGYTF. CDR3 sequence (DNA): TGCGCCAGCAGTGAATCTATAGGACAGAGCTCCTATGGCTACACCTTC.

The chain is built from TRBV9 and TRBJ2-4, with D possibly TRBD1 on 6 matching bases. The V end lost 1 base, the J end lost 0 bases, and 14 bases lay between the germline ends. This CDR3 comprises 17 residues. The V gene's germline CDR1 is SGDLS and CDR2 YYNGEE. The CDR3 spells CASSVLGGFQAKNIQYF. DNA of the CDR3: TGTGCCAGCAGCGTATTAGGGGGATTTCAAGCCAAAAACATTCAGTACTTC.

This rearrangement joins TRBV11-3 to TRBJ2-2, with D possibly matching TRBD1 (7 bases). Germline loops: CDR1 SGHNT, CDR2 YENEEA. The CDR3 has 15 amino acids. V lost 6 bases to trimming and J lost 4 bases, with 15 bases between them. The CDR3 nucleotides read TGTGCCAGCAGTTCAGGGGGGTCGGGCACCGGGGAGCTGTTTTTT. This sequence encodes CASSSGGSGTGELFF.

Turning to this clone: Sequence at one end of the junction differs from germline and may be a read error. The chain has TRBV3-1 (or the pseudogene TRBV3-2) and TRBJ2-1; a possible D gene is TRBD2 (6 bases). This CDR3 spans 15 amino acids. In germline, CDR1 is LGHDT, CDR2 YNNKEL (reference sequence). The CDR3 coding sequence is TGTGCCAGCAGCCAAGTAGCGGCCACATACAATGAGCGGTTCTTC. It codes for CASSQVAATYNERFF.